This T cell receptor (beta chain) was sequenced during a study of beta chain features in type 1 diabetes. Study observations and caveats: Any role of HLA type in TCRB rearrangement remained unresolved here. In every one of the four CD4+ subsets, TCRB CDR3s were moderately but significantly shorter in Type 1 diabetes patients.

Details on this clone: Its antigen is unidentified.

Trimming took 4 bases from V and 3 from J; bases not matched to a gene: 6. Germline V CDR1 and CDR2: SGHRS, YFSETQ. The CDR3 is 14 residues long. Expressed TCRB transcripts were sequenced after all isolated RNA was converted to cDNA. This table comes from immunoSEQ multiplex PCR, and its TCRdb copy is limited to in-frame clones, with some not included. The sample contains more than 150,000 clones, roughly 9% of which appear only once. Per donor, one heparinised blood draw averaged about 116 mL. Sequencing used central memory CD4+ T cells from blood. This receptor was identified in a woman in her thirties with type 1 diabetes. The chain joins TRBV5-1 to TRBJ2-5; 7 nucleotides match TRBD1. CDR3 DNA: TGCGCCAGCAGCCGCGGACAGGAAGAAGAGACCCAGTACTTC. The encoded protein is CASSRGQEEETQYF.